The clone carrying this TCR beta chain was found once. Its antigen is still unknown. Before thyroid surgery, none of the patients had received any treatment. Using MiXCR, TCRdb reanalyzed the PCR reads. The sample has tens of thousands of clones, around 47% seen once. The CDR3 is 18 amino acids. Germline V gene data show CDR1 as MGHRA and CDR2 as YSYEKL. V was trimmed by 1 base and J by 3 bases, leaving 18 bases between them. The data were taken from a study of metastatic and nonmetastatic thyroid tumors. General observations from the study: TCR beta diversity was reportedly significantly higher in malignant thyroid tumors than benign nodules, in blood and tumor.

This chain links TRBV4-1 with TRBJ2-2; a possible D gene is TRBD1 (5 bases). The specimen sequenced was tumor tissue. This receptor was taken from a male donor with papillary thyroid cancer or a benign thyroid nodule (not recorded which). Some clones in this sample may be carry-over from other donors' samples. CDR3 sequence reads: CASSQGSTAVRHTGELFF. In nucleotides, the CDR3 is TGCGCCAGCAGCCAAGGTTCGACAGCCGTAAGGCACACCGGGGAGCTGTTTTTT.